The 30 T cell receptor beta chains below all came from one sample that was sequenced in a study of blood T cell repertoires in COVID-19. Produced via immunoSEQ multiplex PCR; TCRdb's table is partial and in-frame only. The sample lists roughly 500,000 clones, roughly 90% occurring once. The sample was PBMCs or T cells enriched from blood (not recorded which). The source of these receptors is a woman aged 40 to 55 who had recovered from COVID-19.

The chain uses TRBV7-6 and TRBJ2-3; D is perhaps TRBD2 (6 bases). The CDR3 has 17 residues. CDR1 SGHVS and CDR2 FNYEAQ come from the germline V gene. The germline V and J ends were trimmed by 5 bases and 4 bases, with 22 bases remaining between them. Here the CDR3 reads CASSLRPAGNQADTQYF. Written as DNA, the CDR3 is TGTGCCAGCAGCCTCCGGCCGGCGGGGAACCAAGCAGATACGCAGTATTTT. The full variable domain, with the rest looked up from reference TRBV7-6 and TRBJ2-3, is GAGVSQSPRYKVTKRGQDVALRCDPISGHVSLYWYRQALGQGPEFLTYFNYEAQQDKSGLPNDRFSAERPEGSISTLTIQRTEQRDSAMYRCASSLRPAGNQADTQYFGPGTRLTVL.

The CDR3 sequence: CASSSTGNTEAFF. CDR3 in DNA: TGCGCCAGCAGCAGTACAGGGAACACTGAAGCTTTCTTT. The gene calls are TRBV4-1 and TRBJ1-1, with D possibly being TRBD1 (5 bases). Germline V gene sequence: CDR1 MGHRA, CDR2 YSYEKL. The CDR3 covers 13 residues. V gave up 5 bases and J gave up 1 base, with 8 bases separating them.

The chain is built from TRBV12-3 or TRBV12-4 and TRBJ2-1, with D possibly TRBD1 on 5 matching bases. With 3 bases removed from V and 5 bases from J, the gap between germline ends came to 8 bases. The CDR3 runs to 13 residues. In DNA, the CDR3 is TGTGCCAGCAGTTTGGGGCCTGACAATGAGCAGTTCTTC. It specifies CASSLGPDNEQFF.

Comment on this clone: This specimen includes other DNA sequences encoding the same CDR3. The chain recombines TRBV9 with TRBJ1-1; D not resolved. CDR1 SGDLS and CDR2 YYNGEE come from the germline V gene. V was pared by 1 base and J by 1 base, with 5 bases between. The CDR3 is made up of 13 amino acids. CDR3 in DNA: TGTGCCAGCAGCGTATCGGGGAACACTGAAGCTTTCTTT. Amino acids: CASSVSGNTEAFF.

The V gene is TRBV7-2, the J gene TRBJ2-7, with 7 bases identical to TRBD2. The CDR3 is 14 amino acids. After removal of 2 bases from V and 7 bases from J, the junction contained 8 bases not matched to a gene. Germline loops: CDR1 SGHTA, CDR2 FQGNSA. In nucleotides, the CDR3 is TGTGCCAGCAGCTTATTCTCCAGGCGGGGGGAGCAGTACTTC. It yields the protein CASSLFSRRGEQYF.

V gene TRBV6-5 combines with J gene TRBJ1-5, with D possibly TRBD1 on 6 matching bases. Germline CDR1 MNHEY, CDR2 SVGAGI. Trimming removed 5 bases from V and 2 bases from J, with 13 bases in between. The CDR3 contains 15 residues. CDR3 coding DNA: TGTGCCAGCAGTATAACAGGGTACGGCAATCAGCCCCAGCATTTT. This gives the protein CASSITGYGNQPQHF.

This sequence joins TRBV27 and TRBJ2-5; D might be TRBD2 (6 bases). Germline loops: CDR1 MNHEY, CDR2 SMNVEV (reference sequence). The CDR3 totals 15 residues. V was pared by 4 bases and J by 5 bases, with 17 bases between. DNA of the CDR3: TGTGCCAGCAGTTCTAGGGACTCCCGAGGGGAGACCCAGTACTTC. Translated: CASSSRDSRGETQYF.

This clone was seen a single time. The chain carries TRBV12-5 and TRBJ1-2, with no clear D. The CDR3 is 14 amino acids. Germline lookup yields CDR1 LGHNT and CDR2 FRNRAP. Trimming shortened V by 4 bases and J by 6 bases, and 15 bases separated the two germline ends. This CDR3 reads CASGSPTRRNGYTF. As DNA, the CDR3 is TGTGCTAGTGGTTCGCCCACACGGCGGAATGGCTACACCTTC.

The CDR3 DNA sequence: TGTGCCAGCAGCGCTCGGACAGAAACAGATACGCAGTATTTT. Its protein is CASSARTETDTQYF. J is TRBJ2-3 and V is TRBV9; possibly TRBD1 for D (6 bases). Trimming cost V 3 bases and J 3 bases, with 11 bases left between them. Germline-derived CDR1 and CDR2 are SGDLS and YYNGEE. The CDR3 runs 14 residues.

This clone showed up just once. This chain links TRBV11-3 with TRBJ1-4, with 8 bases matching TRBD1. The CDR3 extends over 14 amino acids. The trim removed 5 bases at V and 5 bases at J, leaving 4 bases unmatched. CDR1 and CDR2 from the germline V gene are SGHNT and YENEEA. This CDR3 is CASSPGGLNEKLFF. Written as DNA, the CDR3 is TGTGCCAGCAGCCCAGGGGGCCTGAATGAAAAACTGTTTTTT.

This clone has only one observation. The CDR3 protein is CASSFGKREAKNIQYF. The CDR3 nucleotides read TGTGCCAGCAGCTTCGGGAAAAGAGAAGCCAAAAACATTCAGTACTTC. The rearrangement joins TRBV5-6 to TRBJ2-4; the D gene is possibly TRBD2 (5 bases). CDR3 size: 16 residues. Germline lookup yields CDR1 SGHDT and CDR2 YYEEEE. V was clipped by 2 bases and J by 0 bases, with 12 bases between them. Based on the CDR3 plus reference TRBV5-6 and TRBJ2-4, the full variable domain is DAGVTQSPTHLIKTRGQQVTLRCSPKSGHDTVSWYQQALGQGPQFIFQYYEEEERQRGNFPDRFSGHQFPNYSSELNVNALLLGDSALYLCASSFGKREAKNIQYFGAGTRLSVL.

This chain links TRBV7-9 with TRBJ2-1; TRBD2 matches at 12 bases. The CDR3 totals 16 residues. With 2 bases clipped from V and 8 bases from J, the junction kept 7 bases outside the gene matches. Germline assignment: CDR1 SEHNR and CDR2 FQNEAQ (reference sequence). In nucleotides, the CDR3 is TGTGCCAGCAGCTTAAGTCGACTAGCGGGAGACGATGAGCAGTTCTTC. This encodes CASSLSRLAGDDEQFF.

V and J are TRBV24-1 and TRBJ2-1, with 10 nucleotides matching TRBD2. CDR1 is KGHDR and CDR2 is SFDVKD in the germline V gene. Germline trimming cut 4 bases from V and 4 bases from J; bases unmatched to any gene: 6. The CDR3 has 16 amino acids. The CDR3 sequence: CATSDALAGAYNEQFF. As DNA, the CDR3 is TGTGCCACCAGTGACGCCCTAGCGGGGGCTTACAATGAGCAGTTCTTC.

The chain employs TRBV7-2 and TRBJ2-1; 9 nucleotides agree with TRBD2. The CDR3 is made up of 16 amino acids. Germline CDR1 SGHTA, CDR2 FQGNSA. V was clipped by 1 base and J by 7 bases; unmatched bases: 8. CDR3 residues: CASSLVVAGVKNEQFF. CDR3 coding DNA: TGTGCCAGCAGCTTAGTGGTAGCGGGAGTTAAGAATGAGCAGTTCTTC.

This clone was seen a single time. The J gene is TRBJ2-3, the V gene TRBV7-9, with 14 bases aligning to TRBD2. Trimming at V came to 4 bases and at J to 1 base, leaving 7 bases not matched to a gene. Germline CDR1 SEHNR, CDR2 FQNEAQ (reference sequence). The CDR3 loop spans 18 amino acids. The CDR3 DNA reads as TGTGCCAGCAGCTCAGGACTAGCGGGAGGTTGGGGCACAGATACGCAGTATTTT. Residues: CASSSGLAGGWGTDTQYF.

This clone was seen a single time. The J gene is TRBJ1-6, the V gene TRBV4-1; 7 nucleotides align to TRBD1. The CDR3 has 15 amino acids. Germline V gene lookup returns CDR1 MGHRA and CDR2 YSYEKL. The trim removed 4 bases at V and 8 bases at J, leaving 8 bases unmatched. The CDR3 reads CASSPDNRGHSPLHF. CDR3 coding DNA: TGCGCCAGCAGCCCAGATAACAGGGGACATTCACCCCTCCACTTT.

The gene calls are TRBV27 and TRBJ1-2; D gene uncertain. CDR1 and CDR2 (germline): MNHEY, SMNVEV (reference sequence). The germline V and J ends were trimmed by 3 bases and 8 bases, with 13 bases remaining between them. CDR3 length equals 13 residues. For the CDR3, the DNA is TGTGCCAGCAGTTTGACGGACTCTGGGGGCTACACCTTC. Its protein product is CASSLTDSGGYTF.

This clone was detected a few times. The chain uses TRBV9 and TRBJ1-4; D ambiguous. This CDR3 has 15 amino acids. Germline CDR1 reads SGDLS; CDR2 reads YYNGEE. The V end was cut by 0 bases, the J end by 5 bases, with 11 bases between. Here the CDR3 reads CASSVGSLANEKLFF. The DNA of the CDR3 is TGTGCCAGCAGCGTAGGGTCTTTGGCAAATGAAAAACTGTTTTTT.

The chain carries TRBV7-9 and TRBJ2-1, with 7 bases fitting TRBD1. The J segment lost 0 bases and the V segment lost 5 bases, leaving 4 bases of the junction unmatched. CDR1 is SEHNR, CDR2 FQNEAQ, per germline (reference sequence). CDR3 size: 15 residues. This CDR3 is CASSRTGDSYNEQFF. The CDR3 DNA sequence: TGTGCCAGCAGCCGAACAGGGGACTCCTACAATGAGCAGTTCTTC.

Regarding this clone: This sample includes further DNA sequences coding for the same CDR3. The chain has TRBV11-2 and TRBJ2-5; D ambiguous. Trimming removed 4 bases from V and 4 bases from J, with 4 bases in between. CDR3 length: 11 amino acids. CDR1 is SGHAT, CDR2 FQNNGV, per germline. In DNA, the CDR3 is TGTGCCAGCAGCTCCGGAGAGACCCAGTACTTC. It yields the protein CASSSGETQYF.

In DNA form, the CDR3 reads TGTGCCAGCAGCCCGGACTGGAGCAATCAGCCCCAGCATTTT. Protein sequence: CASSPDWSNQPQHF. This sequence joins TRBV5-5 and TRBJ1-5; D remains unclear. Germline-derived CDR1 and CDR2 are SGHKS and YYEKEE (reference sequence). The CDR3 sequence is 14 residues long. Trimming stripped 4 bases from V and 1 base from J, with 9 bases between.

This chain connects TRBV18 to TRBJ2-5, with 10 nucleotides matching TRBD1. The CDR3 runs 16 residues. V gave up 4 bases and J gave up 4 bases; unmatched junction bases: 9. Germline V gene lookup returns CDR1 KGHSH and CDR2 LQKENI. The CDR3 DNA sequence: TGTGCCAGCTCACTCGGGACAGGGGCTTTTAGAGAGACCCAGTACTTC. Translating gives CASSLGTGAFRETQYF.

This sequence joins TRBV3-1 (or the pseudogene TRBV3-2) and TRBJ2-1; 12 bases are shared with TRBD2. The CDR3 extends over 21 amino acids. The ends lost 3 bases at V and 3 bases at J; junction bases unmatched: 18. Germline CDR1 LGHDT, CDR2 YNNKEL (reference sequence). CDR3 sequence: CASSHPRLVLAGGPIYNEQFF. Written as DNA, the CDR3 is TGTGCCAGCAGCCATCCCCGGTTGGTACTAGCGGGAGGACCTATCTACAATGAGCAGTTCTTC.

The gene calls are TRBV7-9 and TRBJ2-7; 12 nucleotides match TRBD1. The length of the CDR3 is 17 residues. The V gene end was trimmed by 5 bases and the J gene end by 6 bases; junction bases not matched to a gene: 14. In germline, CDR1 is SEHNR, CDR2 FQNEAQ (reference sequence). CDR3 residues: CASSQRGTGGGEAEQYF. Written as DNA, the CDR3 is TGTGCCAGCAGCCAACGAGGGACAGGGGGCGGAGAAGCCGAGCAGTACTTC.

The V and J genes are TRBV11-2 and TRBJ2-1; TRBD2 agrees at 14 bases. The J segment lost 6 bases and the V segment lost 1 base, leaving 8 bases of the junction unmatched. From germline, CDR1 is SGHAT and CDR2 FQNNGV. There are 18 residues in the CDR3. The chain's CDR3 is CASSLGYGTSGRGNEQFF. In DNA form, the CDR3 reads TGTGCCAGCAGCTTAGGATACGGGACTAGCGGGAGAGGCAATGAGCAGTTCTTC.

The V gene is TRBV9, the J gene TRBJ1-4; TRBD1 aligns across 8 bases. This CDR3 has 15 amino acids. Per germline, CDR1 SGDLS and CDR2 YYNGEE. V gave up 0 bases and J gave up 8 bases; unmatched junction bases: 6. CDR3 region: CASSVGRGREEKLFF. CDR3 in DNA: TGTGCCAGCAGCGTAGGCAGGGGGCGCGAGGAAAAACTGTTTTTT.

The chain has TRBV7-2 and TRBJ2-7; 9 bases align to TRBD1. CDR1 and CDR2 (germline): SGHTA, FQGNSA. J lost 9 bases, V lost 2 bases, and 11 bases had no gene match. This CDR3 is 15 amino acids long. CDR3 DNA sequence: TGTGCCAGCAGCTTAACGACAGGGGGGAGAGGGGTGCAGTACTTC. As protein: CASSLTTGGRGVQYF.

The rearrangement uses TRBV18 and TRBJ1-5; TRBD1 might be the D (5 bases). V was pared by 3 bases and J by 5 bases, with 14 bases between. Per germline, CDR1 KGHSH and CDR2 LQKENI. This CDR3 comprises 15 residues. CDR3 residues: CASSPFGGIDQPQHF. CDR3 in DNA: TGTGCCAGCTCACCGTTTGGGGGGATCGATCAGCCCCAGCATTTT.

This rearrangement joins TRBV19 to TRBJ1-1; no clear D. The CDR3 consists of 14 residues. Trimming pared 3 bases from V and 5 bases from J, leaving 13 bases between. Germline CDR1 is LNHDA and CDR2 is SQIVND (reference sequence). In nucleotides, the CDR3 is TGTGCCAGTAGTATTGAGAGGTTTAGTACTGAAGCTTTCTTT. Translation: CASSIERFSTEAFF.

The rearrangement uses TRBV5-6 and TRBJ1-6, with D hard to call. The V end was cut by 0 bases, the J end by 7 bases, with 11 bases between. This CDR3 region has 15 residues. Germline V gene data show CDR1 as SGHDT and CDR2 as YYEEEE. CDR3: CASSLDFGGNSPLHF. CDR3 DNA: TGTGCCAGCAGCTTGGATTTTGGCGGGAATTCACCCCTCCACTTT.